This T cell receptor beta chain was captured by sequencing in a study of control samples from healthy donors and cancer patients. Measured with immunoSEQ multiplex PCR; TCRdb has only the in-frame clones, and not every one. The sample has some 170,000 clones, roughly 94% seen once; the top ten hold 13% to 15%. V gave up 7 bases and J gave up 8 bases, with 9 bases separating them. Germline CDR1 and CDR2: SNHLY and FYNNEI. This CDR3 has 12 amino acids. The sequencing input was PBMCs. The chain carries TRBV2 and TRBJ1-6; D is undetermined. This TCR derives from a man in his sixties with colorectal cancer. The CDR3 is CASTSEHSPLHF. Here the CDR3 DNA reads TGTGCCAGCACCTCAGAACATTCACCCCTCCACTTT.